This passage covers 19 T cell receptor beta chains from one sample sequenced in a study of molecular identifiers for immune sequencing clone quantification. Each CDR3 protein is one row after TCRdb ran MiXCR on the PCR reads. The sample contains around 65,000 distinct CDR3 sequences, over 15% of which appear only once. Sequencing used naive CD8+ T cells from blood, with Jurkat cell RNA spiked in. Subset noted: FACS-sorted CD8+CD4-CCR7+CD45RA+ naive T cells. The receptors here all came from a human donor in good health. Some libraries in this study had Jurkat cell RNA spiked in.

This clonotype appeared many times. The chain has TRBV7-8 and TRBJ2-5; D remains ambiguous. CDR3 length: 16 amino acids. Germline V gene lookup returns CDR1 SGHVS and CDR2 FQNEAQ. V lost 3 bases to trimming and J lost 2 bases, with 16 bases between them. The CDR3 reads CASSFIPRAKQETQYF. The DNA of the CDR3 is TGTGCCAGCAGCTTTATTCCTAGGGCTAAACAAGAGACCCAGTACTTC.

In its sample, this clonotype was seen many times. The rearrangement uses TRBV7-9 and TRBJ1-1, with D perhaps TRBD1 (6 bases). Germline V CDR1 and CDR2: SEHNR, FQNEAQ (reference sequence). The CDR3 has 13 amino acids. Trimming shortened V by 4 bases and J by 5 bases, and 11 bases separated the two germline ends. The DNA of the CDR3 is TGTGCCAGCAGCTCACTACAGGGAACTGAAGCTTTCTTT. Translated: CASSSLQGTEAFF. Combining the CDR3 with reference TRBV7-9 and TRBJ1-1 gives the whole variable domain DTGVSQNPRHKITKRGQNVTFRCDPISEHNRLYWYRQTLGQGPEFLTYFQNEAQLEKSRLLSDRFSAERPKGSFSTLEIQRTEQGDSAMYLCASSSLQGTEAFFGQGTRLTVV.

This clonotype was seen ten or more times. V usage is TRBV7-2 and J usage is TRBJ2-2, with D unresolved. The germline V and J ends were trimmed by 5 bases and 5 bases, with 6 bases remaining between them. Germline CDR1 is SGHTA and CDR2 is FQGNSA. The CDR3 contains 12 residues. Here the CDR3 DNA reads TGTGCCAGCAGCCCGCAGACCGGGGAGCTGTTTTTT. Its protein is CASSPQTGELFF.

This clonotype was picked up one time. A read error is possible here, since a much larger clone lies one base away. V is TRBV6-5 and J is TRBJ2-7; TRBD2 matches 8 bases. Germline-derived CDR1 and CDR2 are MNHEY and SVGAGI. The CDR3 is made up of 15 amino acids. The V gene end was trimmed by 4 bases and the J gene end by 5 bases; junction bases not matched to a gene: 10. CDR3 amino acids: CASSCSEAGGDEQYF. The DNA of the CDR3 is TGTGCCAGCAGTTGCTCGGAGGCGGGGGGCGACGAGCAGTACTTC.

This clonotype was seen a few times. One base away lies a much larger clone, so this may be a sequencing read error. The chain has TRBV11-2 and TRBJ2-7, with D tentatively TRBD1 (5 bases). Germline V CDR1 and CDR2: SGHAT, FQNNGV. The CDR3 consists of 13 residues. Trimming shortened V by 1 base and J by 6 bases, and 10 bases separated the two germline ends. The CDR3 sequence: CASSLGQSSEQYF. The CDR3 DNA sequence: TGTGCCAGCAGCTTAGGACAGTCCAGCGAGCAGTACTTC.

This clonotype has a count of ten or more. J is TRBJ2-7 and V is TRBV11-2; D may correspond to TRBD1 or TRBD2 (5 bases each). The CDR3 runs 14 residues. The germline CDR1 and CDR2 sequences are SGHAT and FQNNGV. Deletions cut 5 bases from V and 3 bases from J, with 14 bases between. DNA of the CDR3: TGTGCCAGCAGCCCCCACGGGGCCTACTACGAGCAGTACTTC. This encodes CASSPHGAYYEQYF.

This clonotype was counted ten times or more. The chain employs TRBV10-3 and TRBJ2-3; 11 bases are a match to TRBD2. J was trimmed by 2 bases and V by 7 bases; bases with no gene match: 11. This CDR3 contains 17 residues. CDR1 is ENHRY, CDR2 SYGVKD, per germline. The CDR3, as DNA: TGTGCCATCAAGGGGGAGGCTAGCGGGAGGATCACAGATACGCAGTATTTT. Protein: CAIKGEASGRITDTQYF.

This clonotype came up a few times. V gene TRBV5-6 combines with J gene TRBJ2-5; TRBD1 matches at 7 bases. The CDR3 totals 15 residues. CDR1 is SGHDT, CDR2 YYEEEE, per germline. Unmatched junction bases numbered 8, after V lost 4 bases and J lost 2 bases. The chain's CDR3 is CASSHSPGGQETQYF. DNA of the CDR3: TGTGCCAGCAGCCATAGCCCAGGGGGACAAGAGACCCAGTACTTC.

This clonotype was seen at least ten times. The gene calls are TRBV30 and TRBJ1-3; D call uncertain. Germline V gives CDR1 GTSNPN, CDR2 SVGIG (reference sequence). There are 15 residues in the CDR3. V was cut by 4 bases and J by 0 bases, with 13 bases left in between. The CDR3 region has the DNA TGTGCCTGGACCCCGGACGGAAACTCTGGAAACACCATATATTTT. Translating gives CAWTPDGNSGNTIYF. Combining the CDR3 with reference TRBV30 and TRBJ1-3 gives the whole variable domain SQTIHQWPATLVQPVGSPLSLECTVEGTSNPNLYWYRQAAGRGLQLLFYSVGIGQISSEVPQNLSASRPQDRQFILSSKKLLLSDSGFYLCAWTPDGNSGNTIYFGEGSWLTVV.

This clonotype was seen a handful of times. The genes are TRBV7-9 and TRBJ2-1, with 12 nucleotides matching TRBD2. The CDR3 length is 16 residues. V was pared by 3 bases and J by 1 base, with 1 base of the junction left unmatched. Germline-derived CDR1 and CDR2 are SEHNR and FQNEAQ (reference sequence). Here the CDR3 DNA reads TGTGCCAGCAGCTTTGGACTAGCGGGGTCCTACAATGAGCAGTTCTTC. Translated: CASSFGLAGSYNEQFF.

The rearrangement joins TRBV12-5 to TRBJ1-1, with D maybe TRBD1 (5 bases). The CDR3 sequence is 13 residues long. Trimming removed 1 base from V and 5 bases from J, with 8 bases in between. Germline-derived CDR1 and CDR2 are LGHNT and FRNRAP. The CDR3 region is CASGLGGWTEAFF. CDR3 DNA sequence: TGTGCTAGTGGTTTGGGGGGGTGGACTGAAGCTTTCTTT.

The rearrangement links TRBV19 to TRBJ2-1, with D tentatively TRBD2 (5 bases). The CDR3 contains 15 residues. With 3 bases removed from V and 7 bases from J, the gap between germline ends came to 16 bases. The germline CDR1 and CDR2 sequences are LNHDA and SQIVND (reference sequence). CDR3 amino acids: CASSMRARGGNEQFF. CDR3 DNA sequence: TGTGCCAGTAGTATGAGGGCCAGAGGAGGTAATGAGCAGTTCTTC. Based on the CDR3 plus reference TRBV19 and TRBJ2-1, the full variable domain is DGGITQSPKYLFRKEGQNVTLSCEQNLNHDAMYWYRQDPGQGLRLIYYSQIVNDFQKGDIAEGYSVSREKKESFPLTVTSAQKNPTAFYLCASSMRARGGNEQFFGPGTRLTVL.

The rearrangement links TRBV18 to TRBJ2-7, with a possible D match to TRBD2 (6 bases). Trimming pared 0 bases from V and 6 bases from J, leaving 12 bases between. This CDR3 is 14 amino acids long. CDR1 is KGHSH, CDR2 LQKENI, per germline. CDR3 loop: CASSPPGGMGEQYF. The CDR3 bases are TGTGCCAGCTCACCACCGGGGGGAATGGGCGAGCAGTACTTC.

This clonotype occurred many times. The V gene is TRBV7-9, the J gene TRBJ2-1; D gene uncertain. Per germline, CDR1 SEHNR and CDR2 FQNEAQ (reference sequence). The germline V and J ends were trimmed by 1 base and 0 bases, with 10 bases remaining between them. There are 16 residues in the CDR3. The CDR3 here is CASSLGVGSSYNEQFF. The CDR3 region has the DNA TGTGCCAGCAGCTTAGGGGTCGGAAGCTCCTACAATGAGCAGTTCTTC. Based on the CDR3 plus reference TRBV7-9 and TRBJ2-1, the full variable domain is DTGVSQNPRHKITKRGQNVTFRCDPISEHNRLYWYRQTLGQGPEFLTYFQNEAQLEKSRLLSDRFSAERPKGSFSTLEIQRTEQGDSAMYLCASSLGVGSSYNEQFFGPGTRLTVL.

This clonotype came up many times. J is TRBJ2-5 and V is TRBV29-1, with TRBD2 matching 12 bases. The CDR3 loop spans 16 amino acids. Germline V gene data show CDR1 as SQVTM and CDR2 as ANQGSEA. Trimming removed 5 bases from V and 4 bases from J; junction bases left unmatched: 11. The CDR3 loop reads CSVFFPTSGSGETQYF. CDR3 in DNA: TGCAGCGTTTTCTTCCCGACTAGCGGGAGTGGAGAGACCCAGTACTTC.

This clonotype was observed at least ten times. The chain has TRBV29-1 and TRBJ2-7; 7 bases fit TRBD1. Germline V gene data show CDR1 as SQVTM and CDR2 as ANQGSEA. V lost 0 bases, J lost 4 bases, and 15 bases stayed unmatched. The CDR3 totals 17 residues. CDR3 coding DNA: TGCAGCGTTGAAGATCGACGGCGGACAGGCGGAGTTTACGAGCAGTACTTC. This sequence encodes CSVEDRRRTGGVYEQYF.

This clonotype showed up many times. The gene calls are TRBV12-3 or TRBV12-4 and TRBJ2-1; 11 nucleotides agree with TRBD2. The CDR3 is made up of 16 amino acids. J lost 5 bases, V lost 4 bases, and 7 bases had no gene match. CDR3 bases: TGTGCCAGCAGTTCTCGGACTAGCGGGTTTGACAATGAGCAGTTCTTC. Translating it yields CASSSRTSGFDNEQFF.

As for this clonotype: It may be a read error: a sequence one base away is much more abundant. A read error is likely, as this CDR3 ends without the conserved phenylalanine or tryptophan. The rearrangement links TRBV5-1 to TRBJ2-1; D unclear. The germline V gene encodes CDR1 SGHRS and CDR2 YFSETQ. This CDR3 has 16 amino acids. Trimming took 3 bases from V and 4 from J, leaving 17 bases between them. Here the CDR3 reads CASSYYHERFYNEQFL. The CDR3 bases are TGCGCCAGCAGCTACTACCACGAGAGATTTTACAATGAGCAGTTCCTC.

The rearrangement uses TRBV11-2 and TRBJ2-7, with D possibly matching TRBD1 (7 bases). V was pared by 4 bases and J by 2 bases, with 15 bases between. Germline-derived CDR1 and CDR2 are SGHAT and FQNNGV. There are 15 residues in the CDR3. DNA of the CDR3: TGTGCCAGCAGCTCAGCCAGGGGGAGGACCTACGAGCAGTACTTC. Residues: CASSSARGRTYEQYF. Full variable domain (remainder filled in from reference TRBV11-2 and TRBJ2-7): EAGVAQSPRYKIIEKRQSVAFWCNPISGHATLYWYQQILGQGPKLLIQFQNNGVVDDSQLPKDRFSAERLKGVDSTLKIQPAKLEDSAVYLCASSSARGRTYEQYFGPGTRLTVT.